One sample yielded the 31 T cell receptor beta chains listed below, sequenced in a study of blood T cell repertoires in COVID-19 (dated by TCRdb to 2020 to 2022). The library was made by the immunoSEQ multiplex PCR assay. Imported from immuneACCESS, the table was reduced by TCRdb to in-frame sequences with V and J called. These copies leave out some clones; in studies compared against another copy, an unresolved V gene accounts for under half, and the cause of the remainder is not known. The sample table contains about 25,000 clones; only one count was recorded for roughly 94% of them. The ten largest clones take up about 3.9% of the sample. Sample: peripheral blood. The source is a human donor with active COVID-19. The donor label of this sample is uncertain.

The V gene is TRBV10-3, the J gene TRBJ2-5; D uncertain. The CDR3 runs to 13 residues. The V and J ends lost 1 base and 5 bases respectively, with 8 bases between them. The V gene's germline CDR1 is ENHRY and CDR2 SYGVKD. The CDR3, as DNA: TGTGCCATCAGTGAGTACTGGTCGGAGACCCAGTACTTC. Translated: CAISEYWSETQYF.

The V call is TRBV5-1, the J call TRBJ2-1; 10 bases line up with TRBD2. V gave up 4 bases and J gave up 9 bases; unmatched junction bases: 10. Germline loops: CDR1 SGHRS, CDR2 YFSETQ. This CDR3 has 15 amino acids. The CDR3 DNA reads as TGCGCCAGCAGCCGCGGAGTAGCGGGGGGTGGTGAGCAGTTCTTC. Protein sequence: CASSRGVAGGGEQFF.

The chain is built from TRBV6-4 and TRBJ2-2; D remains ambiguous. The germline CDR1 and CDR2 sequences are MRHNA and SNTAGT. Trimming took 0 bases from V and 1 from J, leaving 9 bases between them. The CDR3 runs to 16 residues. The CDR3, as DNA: TGTGCCAGCAGTGACTCGATTAGTCAGAACACCGGGGAGCTGTTTTTT. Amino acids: CASSDSISQNTGELFF.

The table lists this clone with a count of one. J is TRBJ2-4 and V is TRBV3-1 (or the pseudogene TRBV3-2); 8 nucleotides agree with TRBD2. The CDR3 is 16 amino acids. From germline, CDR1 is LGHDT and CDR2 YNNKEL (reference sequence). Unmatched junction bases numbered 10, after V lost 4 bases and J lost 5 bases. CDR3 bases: TGTGCCAGCAGCCCAATGACTAGCGCAACCCAAAACATTCAGTACTTC. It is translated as CASSPMTSATQNIQYF.

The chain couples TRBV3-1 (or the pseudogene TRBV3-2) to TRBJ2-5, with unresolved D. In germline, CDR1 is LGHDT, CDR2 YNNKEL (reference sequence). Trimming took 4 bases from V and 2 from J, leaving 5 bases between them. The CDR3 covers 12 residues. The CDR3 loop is CASSPRQETQYF. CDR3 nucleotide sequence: TGTGCCAGCAGCCCCAGACAAGAGACCCAGTACTTC.

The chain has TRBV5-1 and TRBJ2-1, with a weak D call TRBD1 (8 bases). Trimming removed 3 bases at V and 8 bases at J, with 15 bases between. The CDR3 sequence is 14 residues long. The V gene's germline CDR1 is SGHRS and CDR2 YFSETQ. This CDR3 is CASSSRQGRDEQFF. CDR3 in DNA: TGCGCCAGCAGCTCCCGACAGGGGAGGGATGAGCAGTTCTTC.

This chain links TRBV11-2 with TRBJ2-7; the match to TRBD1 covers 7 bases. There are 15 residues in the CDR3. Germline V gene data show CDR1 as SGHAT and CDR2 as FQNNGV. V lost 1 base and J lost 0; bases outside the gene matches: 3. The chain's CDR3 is CASSLGTGTSYEQYF. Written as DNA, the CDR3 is TGTGCCAGCAGCTTAGGGACAGGTACCTCCTACGAGCAGTACTTC.

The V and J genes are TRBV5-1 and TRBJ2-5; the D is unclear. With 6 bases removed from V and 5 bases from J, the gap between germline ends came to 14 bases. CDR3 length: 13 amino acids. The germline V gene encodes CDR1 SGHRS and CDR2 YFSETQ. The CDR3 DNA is TGCGCCAGCACGCCGGAGAATCCGGAGACCCAGTACTTC. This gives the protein CASTPENPETQYF. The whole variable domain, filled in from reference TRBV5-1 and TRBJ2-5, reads KAGVTQTPRYLIKTRGQQVTLSCSPISGHRSVSWYQQTPGQGLQFLFEYFSETQRNKGNFPGRFSGRQFSNSRSEMNVSTLELGDSALYLCASTPENPETQYFGPGTRLLVL.

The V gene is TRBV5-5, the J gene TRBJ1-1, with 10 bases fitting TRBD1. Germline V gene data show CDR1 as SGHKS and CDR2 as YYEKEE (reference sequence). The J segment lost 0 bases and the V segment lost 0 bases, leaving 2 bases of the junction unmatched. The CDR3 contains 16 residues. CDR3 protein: CASSLGQGALNTEAFF. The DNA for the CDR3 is TGTGCCAGCAGCTTGGGACAGGGGGCCCTGAACACTGAAGCTTTCTTT.

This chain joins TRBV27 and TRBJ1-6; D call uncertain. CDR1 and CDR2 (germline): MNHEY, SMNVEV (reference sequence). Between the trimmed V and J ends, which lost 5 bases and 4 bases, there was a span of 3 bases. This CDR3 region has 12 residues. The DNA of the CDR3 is TGTGCCAGCAGTCTATATAATTCACCCCTCCACTTT. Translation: CASSLYNSPLHF.

CDR3 nucleotides: TGTGCCAGCAGCCAAGTGGGACTTTCCTCCTACGAGCAGTACTTC. This sequence encodes CASSQVGLSSYEQYF. V is TRBV3-1 (or the pseudogene TRBV3-2) and J is TRBJ2-7; tentative D call: TRBD2 (6 bases). V was trimmed by 1 base and J by 0 bases, leaving 10 bases between them. Germline CDR1 and CDR2: LGHDT and YNNKEL (reference sequence). The CDR3 covers 15 residues.

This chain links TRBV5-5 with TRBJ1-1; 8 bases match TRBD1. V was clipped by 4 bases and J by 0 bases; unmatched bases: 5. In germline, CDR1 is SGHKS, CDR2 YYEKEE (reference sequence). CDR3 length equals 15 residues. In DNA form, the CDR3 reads TGTGCCAGCAGCCGTAGGACAGGGATGAACACTGAAGCTTTCTTT. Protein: CASSRRTGMNTEAFF.

The CDR3 nucleotides read TGCGCCAGCAGCTCCCCAAGCAGGGCGGGGGGCCCGAACACCGGGGAGCTGTTTTTT. It translates to CASSSPSRAGGPNTGELFF. This rearrangement joins TRBV5-1 to TRBJ2-2; 8 bases are a match to TRBD2. Germline V gene lookup returns CDR1 SGHRS and CDR2 YFSETQ. There are 19 residues in the CDR3. V shed 3 bases and J 0 bases; nucleotides not matched to a gene: 13.

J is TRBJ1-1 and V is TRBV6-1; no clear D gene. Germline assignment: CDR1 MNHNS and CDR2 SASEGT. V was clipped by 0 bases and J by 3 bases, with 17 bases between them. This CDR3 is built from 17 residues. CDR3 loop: CASSEAQAQPGYTEAFF. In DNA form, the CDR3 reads TGTGCCAGCAGTGAAGCGCAGGCGCAGCCGGGGTACACTGAAGCTTTCTTT.

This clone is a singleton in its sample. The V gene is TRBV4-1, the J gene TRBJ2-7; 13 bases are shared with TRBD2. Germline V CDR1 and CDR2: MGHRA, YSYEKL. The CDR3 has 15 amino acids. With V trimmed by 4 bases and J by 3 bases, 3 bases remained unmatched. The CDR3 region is CASSLGTSGIYEQYF. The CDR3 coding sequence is TGCGCCAGCAGCCTCGGGACTAGCGGGATCTACGAGCAGTACTTC.

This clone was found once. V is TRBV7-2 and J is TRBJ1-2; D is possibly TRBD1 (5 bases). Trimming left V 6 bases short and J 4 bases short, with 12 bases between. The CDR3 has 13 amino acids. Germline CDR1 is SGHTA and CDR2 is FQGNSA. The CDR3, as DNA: TGTGCCAGCAGGGCCGGGGGAGGCTATGGCTACACCTTC. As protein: CASRAGGGYGYTF.

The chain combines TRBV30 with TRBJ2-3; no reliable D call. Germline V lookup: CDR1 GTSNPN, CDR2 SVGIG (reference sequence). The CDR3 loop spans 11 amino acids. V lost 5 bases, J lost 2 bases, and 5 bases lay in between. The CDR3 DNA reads TGTGCCTGGGGATACACAGATACGCAGTATTTT. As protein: CAWGYTDTQYF.

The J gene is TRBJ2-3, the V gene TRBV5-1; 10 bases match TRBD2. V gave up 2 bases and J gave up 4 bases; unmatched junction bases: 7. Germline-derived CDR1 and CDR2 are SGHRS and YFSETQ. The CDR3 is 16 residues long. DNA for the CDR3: TGCGCCAGCAGCTTCGAGGCTAGCGGGGGCGCAGATACGCAGTATTTT. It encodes CASSFEASGGADTQYF.

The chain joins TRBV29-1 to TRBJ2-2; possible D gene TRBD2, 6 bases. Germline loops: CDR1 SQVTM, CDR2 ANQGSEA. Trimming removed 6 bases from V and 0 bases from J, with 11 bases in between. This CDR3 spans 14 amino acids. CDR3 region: CSVGTFPNTGELFF. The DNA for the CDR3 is TGCAGCGTGGGGACTTTTCCGAACACCGGGGAGCTGTTTTTT.

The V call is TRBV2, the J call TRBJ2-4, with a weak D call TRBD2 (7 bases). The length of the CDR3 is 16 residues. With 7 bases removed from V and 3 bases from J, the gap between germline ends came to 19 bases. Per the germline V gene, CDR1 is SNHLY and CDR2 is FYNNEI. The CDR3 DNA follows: TGTGCCAGCATACTCGGGGGGCCGAGGGGCAAAAACATTCAGTACTTC. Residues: CASILGGPRGKNIQYF. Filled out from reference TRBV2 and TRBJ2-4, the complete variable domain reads EPEVTQTPSHQVTQMGQEVILRCVPISNHLYFYWYRQILGQKVEFLVSFYNNEISEKSEIFDDQFSVERPDGSNFTLKIRSTKLEDSAMYFCASILGGPRGKNIQYFGAGTRLSVL.

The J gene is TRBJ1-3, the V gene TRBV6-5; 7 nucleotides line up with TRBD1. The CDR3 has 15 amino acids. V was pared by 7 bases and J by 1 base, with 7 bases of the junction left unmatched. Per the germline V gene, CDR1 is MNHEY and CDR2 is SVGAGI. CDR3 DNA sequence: TGTGCCAGCACCCGGACAGGTCGGTCTGGAAACACCATATATTTT. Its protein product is CASTRTGRSGNTIYF.

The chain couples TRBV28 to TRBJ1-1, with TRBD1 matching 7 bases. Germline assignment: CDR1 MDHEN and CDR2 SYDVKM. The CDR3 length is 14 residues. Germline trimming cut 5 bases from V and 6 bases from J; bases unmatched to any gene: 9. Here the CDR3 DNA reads TGTGCCAGCAGTCCAGCAGGGGGTTCCCCTGAAGCTTTCTTT. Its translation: CASSPAGGSPEAFF.

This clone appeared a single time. The CDR3 coding sequence is TGTGCCAGCAGCTTGGTCCGCGGAGGGCAAGAGACCCAGTACTTC. Translating it yields CASSLVRGGQETQYF. The chain combines TRBV5-6 with TRBJ2-5; D might be TRBD2 (6 bases). The CDR3 totals 15 residues. V was clipped by 0 bases and J by 2 bases, with 11 bases between them. CDR1 SGHDT and CDR2 YYEEEE come from the germline V gene.

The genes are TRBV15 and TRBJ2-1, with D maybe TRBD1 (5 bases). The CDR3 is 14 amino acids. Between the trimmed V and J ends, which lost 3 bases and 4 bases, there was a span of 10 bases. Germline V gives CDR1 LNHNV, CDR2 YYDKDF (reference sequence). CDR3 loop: CATSSSRAYNEQFF. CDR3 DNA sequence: TGTGCCACCAGCAGTTCCAGGGCTTACAATGAGCAGTTCTTC.

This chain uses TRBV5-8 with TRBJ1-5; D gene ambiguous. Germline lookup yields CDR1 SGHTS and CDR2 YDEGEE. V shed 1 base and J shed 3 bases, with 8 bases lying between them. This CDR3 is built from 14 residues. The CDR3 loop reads CASSLLTYNQPQHF. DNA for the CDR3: TGTGCCAGCAGCTTGTTAACATACAATCAGCCCCAGCATTTT.

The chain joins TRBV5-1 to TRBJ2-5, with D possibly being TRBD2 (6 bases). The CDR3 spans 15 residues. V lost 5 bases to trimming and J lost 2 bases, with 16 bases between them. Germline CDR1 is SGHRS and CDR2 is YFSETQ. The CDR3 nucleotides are TGCGCCAGCAGTGGGGGTGGAGGAGGGCAAGAGACCCAGTACTTC. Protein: CASSGGGGGQETQYF.

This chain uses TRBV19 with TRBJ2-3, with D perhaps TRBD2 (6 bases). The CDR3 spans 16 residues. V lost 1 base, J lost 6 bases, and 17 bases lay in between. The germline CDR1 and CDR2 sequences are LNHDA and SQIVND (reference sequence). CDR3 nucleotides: TGTGCCAGTAGTATAGGGCGGGGTAGTGAAACGGATACGCAGTATTTT. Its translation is CASSIGRGSETDTQYF.

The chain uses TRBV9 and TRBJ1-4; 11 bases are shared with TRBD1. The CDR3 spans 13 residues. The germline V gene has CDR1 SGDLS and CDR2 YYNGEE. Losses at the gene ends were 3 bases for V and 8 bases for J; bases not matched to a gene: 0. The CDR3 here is CASSGDRGEKLFF. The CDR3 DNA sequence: TGTGCCAGCAGCGGGGACAGGGGGGAAAAACTGTTTTTT.

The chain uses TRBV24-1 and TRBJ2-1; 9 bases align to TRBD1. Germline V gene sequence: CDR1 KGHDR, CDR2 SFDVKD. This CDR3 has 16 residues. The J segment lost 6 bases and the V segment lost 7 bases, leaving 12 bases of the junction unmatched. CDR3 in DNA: TGTGCCACCAGCTCCCGACCGGGACAGGGCTTCAATGAGCAGTTCTTC. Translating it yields CATSSRPGQGFNEQFF.

Here the CDR3 DNA reads TGCGCCAGCAGCTTGGAGTTCTGGACAGGGAGCCACAATGAGCAGTTCTTC. This translates into CASSLEFWTGSHNEQFF. The chain combines TRBV5-1 with TRBJ2-1, with 8 bases identical to TRBD1. The junction had 10 bases not matched to a gene; V was cut back by 0 bases and J by 5 bases. This CDR3 is 17 amino acids long. Germline V lookup: CDR1 SGHRS, CDR2 YFSETQ. Variable domain in full (rest from reference TRBV5-1 and TRBJ2-1): KAGVTQTPRYLIKTRGQQVTLSCSPISGHRSVSWYQQTPGQGLQFLFEYFSETQRNKGNFPGRFSGRQFSNSRSEMNVSTLELGDSALYLCASSLEFWTGSHNEQFFGPGTRLTVL.

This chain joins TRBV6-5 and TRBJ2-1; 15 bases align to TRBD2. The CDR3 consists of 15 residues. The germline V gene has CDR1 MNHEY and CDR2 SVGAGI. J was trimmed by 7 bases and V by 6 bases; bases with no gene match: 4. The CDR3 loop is CASRGTSGRWNEQFF. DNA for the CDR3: TGTGCCAGCAGAGGGACTAGCGGGAGGTGGAATGAGCAGTTCTTC.